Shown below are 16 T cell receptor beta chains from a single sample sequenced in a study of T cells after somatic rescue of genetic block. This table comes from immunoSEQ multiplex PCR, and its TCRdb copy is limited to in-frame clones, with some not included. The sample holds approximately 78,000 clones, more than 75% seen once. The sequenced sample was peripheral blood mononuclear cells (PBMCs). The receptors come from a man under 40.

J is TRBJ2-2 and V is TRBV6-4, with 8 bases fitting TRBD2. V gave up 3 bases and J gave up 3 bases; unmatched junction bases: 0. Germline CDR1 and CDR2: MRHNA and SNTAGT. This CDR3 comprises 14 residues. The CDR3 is CASSERGDTGELFF. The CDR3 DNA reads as TGTGCCAGCAGTGAGCGGGGGGACACCGGGGAGCTGTTTTTT.

The CDR3 here is CASTGNRNYGYTF. CDR3 sequence (DNA): TGCGCCAGCACGGGGAACAGGAACTATGGCTACACCTTC. V gene TRBV10-2 combines with J gene TRBJ1-2; a possible D gene is TRBD1 (5 bases). CDR1 and CDR2 from the germline V gene are WSHSY and SAAADI. This CDR3 spans 13 amino acids. V was clipped by 7 bases and J by 2 bases, with 11 bases between them.

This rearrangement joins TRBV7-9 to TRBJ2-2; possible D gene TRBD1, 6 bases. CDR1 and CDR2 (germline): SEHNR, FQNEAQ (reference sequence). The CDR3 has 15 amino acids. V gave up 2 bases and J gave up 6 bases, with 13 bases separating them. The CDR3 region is CASSLLPQGPGELFF. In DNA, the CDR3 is TGTGCCAGCAGCTTACTACCGCAGGGGCCCGGGGAGCTGTTTTTT.

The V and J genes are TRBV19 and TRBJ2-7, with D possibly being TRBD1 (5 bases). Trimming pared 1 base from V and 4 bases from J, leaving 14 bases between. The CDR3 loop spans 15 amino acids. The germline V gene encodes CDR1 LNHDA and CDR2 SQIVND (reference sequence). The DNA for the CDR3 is TGTGCCAGTAGTATAGGAGCGACAGCTGGATACGAGCAGTACTTC. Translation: CASSIGATAGYEQYF.

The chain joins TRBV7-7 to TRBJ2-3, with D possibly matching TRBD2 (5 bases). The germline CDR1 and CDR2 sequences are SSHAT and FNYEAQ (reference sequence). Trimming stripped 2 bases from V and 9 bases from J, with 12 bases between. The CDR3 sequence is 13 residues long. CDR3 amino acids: CASSLSGVGTQYF. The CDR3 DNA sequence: TGTGCCAGCAGCTTATCCGGGGTGGGGACGCAGTATTTT.

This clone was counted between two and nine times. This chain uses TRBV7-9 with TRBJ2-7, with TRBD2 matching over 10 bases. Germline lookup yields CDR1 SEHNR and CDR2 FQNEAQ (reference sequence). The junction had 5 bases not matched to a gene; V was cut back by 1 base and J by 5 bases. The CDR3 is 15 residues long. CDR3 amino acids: CASSLVLAGDDEQYF. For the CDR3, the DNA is TGTGCCAGCAGCTTAGTCCTAGCGGGAGACGACGAGCAGTACTTC.

The CDR3 loop reads CASSQDLVTGPNQPQHF. CDR3 nucleotides: TGTGCCAGCAGCCAAGATCTTGTTACAGGTCCCAATCAGCCCCAGCATTTT. V is TRBV4-2 and J is TRBJ1-5; weak D call: TRBD1 (5 bases). The germline CDR1 and CDR2 sequences are LGHNA and YNFKEQ. The V and J ends lost 0 bases and 3 bases respectively, with 15 bases between them. The CDR3 sequence is 17 residues long.

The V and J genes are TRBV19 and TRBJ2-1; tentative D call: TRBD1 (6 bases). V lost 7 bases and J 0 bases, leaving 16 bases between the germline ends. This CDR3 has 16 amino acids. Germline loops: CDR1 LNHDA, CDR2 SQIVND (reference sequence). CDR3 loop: CASTLRGPSSYNEQFF. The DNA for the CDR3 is TGTGCCAGTACCCTCAGGGGCCCGAGCTCCTACAATGAGCAGTTCTTC.

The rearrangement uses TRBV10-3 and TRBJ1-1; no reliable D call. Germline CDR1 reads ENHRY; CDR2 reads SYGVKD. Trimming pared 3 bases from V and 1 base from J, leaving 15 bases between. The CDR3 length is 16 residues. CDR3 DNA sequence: TGTGCCATCAGTGATCGGGATACAAGGACGAACACTGAAGCTTTCTTT. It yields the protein CAISDRDTRTNTEAFF.

The CDR3 nucleotides are TGTGCCAGCAGTTTTTCCCGGGGCGGTGCAGATACGCAGTATTTT. This codes for CASSFSRGGADTQYF. This sequence joins TRBV28 and TRBJ2-3; D is tentatively TRBD1 or TRBD2 (5 bases each). The CDR3 totals 15 residues. V was pared by 3 bases and J by 4 bases, with 14 bases between. CDR1 and CDR2 (germline): MDHEN, SYDVKM.

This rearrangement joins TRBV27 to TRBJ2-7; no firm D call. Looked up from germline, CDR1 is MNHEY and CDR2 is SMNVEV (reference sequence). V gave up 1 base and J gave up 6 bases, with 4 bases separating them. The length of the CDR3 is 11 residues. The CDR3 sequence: CASSLWPEQYF. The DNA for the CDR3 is TGTGCCAGCAGTTTATGGCCCGAGCAGTACTTC.

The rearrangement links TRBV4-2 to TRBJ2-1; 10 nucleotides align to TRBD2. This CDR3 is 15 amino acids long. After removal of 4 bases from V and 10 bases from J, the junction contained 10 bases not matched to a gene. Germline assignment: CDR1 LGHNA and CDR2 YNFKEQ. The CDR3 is CASSLLSSGSGEQFF. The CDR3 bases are TGTGCCAGCAGCCTTCTTTCTAGCGGGAGCGGCGAGCAGTTCTTC.

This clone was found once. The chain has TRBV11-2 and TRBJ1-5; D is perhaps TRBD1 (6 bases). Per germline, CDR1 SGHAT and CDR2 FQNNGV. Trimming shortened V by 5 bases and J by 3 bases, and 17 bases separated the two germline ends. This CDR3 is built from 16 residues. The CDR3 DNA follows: TGTGCCAGCAGCCGTCTTCCCGGGGGCTCCAATCAGCCCCAGCATTTT. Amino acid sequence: CASSRLPGGSNQPQHF.

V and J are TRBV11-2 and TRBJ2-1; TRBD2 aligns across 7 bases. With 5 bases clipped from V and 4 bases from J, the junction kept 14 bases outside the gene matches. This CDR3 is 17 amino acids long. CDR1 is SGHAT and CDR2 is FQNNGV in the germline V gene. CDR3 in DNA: TGTGCCAGCAGCGATCTCAGACTAGCATCGGGTTACAATGAGCAGTTCTTC. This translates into CASSDLRLASGYNEQFF.

As DNA, the CDR3 is TGTGCCAGCAGCCTCGCAGGGGGCGGGCAGCCCCAGCATTTT. It codes for CASSLAGGGQPQHF. V is TRBV7-8 and J is TRBJ1-5, with TRBD1 identical over 8 bases. The CDR3 is 14 amino acids. Germline V gene data show CDR1 as SGHVS and CDR2 as FQNEAQ. The V and J ends lost 5 bases and 7 bases, in that order; junction bases with no gene match: 7.

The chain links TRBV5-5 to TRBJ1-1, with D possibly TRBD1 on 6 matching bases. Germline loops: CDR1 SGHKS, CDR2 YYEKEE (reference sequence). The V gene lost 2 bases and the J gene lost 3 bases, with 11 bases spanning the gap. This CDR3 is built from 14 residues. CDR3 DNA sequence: TGTGCCAGCAGCTTTTGGGACACCTACACTGAAGCTTTCTTT. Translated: CASSFWDTYTEAFF.